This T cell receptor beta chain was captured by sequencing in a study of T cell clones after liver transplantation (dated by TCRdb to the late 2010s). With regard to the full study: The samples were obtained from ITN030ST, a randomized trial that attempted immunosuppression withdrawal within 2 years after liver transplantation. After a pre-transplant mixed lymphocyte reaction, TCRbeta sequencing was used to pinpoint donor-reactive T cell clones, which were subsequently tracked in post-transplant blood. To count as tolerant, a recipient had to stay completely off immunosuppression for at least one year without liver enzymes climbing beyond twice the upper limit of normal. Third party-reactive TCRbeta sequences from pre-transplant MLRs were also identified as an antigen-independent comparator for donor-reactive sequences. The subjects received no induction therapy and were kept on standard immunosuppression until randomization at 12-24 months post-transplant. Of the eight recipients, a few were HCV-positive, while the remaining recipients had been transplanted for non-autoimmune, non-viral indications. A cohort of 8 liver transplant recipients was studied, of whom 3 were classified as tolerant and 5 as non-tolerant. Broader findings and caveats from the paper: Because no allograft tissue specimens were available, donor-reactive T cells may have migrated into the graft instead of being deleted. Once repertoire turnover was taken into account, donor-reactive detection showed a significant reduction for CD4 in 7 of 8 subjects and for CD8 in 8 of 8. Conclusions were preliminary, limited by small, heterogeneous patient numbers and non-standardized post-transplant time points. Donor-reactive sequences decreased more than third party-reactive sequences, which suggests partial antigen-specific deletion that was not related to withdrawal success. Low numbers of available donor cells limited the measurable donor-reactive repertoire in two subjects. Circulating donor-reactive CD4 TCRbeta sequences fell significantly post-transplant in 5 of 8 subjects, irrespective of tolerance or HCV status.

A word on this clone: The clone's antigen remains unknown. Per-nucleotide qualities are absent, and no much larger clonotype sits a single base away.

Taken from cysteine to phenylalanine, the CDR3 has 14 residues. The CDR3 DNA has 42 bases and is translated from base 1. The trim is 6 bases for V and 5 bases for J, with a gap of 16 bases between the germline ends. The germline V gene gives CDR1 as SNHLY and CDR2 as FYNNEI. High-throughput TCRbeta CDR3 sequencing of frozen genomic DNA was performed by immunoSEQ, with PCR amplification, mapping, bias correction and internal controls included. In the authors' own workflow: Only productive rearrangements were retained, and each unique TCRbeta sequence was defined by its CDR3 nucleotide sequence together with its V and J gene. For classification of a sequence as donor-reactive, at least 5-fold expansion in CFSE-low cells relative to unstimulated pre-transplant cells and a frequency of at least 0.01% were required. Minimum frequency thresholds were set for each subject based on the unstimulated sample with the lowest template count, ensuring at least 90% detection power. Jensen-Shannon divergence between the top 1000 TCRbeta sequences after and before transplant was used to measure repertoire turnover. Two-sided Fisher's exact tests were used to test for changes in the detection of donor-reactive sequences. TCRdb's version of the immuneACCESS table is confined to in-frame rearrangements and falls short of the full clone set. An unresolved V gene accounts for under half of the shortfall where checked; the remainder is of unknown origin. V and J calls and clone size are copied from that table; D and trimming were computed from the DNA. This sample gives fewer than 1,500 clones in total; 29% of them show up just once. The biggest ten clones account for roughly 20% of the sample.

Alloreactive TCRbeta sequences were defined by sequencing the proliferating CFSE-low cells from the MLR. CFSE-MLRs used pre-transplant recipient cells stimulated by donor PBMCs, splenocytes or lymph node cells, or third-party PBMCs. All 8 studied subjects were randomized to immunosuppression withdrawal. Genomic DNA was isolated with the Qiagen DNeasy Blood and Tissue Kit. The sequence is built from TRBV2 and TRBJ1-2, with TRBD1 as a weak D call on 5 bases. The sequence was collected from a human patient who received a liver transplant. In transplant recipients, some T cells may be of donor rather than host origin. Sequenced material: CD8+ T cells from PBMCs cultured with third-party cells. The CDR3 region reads CASSLGRGRYGYTF. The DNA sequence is TGTGCCAGCAGCTTAGGACGGGGACGGTATGGCTACACCTTC.